The rows below give T cell receptor beta chains drawn from one sample of a study of CD8+CD57+ T cells in acquired aplastic anemia. MiXCR, run by TCRdb on the reads, gives a single entry per CDR3 protein. The table shows fewer than 200,000 distinct CDR3 sequences, with under 75% occurring only once. Material for sequencing was sorted CD4+, CD8+, or CD8+CD57+ T cells (not recorded which) from PBMCs. Receptors were obtained from a human donor in good health. CDR3s include the opening cysteine and the closing phenylalanine or tryptophan. The D gene is left open where the match is weak. Where a row states a size, it is once, few, many or the class of an expanded clone; other rows omit it.

NA	TRBJ2-6	TRBV2	NA	CASSSNSGANVLTF	TGTGCCAGCAGTTCCAACTCTGGGGCCAACGTCCTGACTTTC
NA	TRBJ1-1	TRBV7-9	NA	CASSSGTPEAFF	TGTGCCAGCAGCTCGGGGACGCCTGAAGCTTTCTTT
once	TRBJ2-7	TRBV2	NA	CASFDINYEQYF	TGTGCCAGCTTTGACATCAACTACGAGCAGTACTTC
few	TRBJ1-6	TRBV7-6	TRBD1	CASSQGTEGFALHF	TGTGCCAGCAGCCAAGGGACAGAGGGCTTCGCCCTCCACTTT
NA	TRBJ2-2	TRBV29-1	TRBD1	CSVQGQGAGELFF	TGCAGCGTTCAGGGACAGGGGGCCGGGGAGCTGTTTTTT
once	TRBJ1-2	TRBV7-2	TRBD1	CASSAYSGGNYGYTF	TGTGCCAGCAGCGCTTATTCAGGGGGGAACTATGGCTACACCTTC
NA	TRBJ2-7	TRBV10-1	TRBD2	CASSETSAVYEQYF	TGCGCCAGCAGTGAGACTAGCGCCGTCTACGAGCAGTACTTC
NA	TRBJ2-1	TRBV7-7	TRBD1	CASSHSTGASNEQFF	TGTGCCAGCAGCCACTCGACAGGGGCTTCCAATGAGCAGTTCTTC
NA	TRBJ2-1	TRBV29-1	TRBD2	CSVEAPGLGTNEQFF	TGCAGCGTTGAGGCACCGGGACTAGGAACCAATGAGCAGTTCTTC
NA	TRBJ2-7	TRBV7-3	NA	CASSSAPGSYEQYF	TGTGCCAGCAGCTCCGCGCCCGGTTCCTACGAGCAGTACTTC
NA	TRBJ2-2	TRBV20-1	TRBD1	CSAMDRAVGELFF	TGCAGTGCTATGGACAGGGCGGTCGGGGAGCTGTTTTTT
many	TRBJ1-2	TRBV5-8	NA	CASSLGGSPFYGYTF	TGTGCCAGCAGCTTGGGAGGCTCTCCGTTCTATGGCTACACCTTC
NA	TRBJ2-2	TRBV10-3	TRBD2	CAITSGPNTGELFF	TGTGCCATCACTAGCGGACCAAACACCGGGGAGCTGTTTTTT
many	TRBJ1-2	TRBV5-5	NA	CASSSDSDLFGDTF	TGTGCCAGCAGTTCGGACAGTGACCTCTTTGGGGACACCTTC
NA	TRBJ2-3	TRBV19	NA	CASIGGAGDTQYF	TGTGCCAGTATCGGAGGGGCAGGGGATACGCAGTATTTT
NA	TRBJ1-4	TRBV28	NA	CASSLNEQEFNEKLLF	TGTGCCAGCAGTTTAAACGAACAGGAGTTTAATGAAAAACTGCTTTTT
few	TRBJ1-6	TRBV7-9	NA	CASSSRVGSYNSPLHF	TGTGCCAGCAGCTCACGAGTGGGCTCCTATAATTCACCCCTCCACTTT